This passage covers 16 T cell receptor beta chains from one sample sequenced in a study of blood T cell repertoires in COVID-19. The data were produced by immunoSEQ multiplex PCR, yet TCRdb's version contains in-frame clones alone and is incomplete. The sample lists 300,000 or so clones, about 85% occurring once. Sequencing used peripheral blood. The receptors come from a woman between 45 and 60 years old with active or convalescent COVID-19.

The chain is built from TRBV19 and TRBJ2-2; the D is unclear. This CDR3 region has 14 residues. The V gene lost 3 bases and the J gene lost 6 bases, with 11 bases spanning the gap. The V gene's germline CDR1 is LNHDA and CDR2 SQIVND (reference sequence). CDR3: CASSIDGYAGELFF. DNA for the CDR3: TGTGCCAGTAGTATCGACGGGTATGCCGGGGAGCTGTTTTTT. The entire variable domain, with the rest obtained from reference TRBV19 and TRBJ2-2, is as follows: DGGITQSPKYLFRKEGQNVTLSCEQNLNHDAMYWYRQDPGQGLRLIYYSQIVNDFQKGDIAEGYSVSREKKESFPLTVTSAQKNPTAFYLCASSIDGYAGELFFGEGSRLTVL.

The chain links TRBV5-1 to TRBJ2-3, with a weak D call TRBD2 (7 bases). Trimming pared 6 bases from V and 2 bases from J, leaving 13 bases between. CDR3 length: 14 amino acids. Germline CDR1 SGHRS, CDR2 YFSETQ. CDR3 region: CASTGGSTTDTQYF. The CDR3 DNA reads TGCGCCAGCACGGGGGGCAGCACCACAGATACGCAGTATTTT.

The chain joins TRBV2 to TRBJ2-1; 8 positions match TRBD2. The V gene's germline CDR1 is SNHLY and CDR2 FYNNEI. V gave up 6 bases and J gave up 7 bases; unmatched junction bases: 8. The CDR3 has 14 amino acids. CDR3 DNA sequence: TGTGCCAGCAGGGAGCGGGAGTTTAAAAATGAGCAGTTCTTC. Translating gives CASREREFKNEQFF.

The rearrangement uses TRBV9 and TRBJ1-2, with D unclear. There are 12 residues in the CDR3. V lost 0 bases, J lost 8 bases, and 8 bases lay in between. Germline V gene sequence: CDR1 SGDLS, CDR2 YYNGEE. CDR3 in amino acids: CASSVGFGGYTF. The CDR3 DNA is TGTGCCAGCAGCGTAGGCTTCGGGGGCTACACCTTC.

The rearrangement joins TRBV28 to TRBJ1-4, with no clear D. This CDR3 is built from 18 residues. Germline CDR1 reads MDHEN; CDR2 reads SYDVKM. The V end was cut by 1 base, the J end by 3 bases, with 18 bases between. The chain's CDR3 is CASSLSKRVARANEKLFF. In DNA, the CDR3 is TGTGCCAGCAGTTTATCCAAACGGGTAGCCCGAGCTAATGAAAAACTGTTTTTT. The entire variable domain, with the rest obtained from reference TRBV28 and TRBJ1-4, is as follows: DVKVTQSSRYLVKRTGEKVFLECVQDMDHENMFWYRQDPGLGLRLIYFSYDVKMKEKGDIPEGYSVSREKKERFSLILESASTNQTSMYLCASSLSKRVARANEKLFFGSGTQLSVL.

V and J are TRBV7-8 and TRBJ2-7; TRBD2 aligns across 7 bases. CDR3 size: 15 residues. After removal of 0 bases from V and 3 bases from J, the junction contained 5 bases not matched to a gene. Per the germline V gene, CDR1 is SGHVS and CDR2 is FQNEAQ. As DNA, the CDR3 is TGTGCCAGCAGCTTAGCCCTAGCGGACATCTACGAGCAGTACTTC. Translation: CASSLALADIYEQYF.

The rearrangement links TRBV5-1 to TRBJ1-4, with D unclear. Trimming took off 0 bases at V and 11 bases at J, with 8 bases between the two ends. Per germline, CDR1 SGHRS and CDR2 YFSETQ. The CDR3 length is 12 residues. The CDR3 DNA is TGCGCCAGCAGCTTGGCCGGGGATAAACTGTTTTTT. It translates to CASSLAGDKLFF.

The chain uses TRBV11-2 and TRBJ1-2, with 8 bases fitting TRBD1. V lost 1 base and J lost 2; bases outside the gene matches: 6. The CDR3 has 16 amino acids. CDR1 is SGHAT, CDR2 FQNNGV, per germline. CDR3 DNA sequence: TGTGCCAGCAGCTTAGCCCCGGGACAGGAGAACTATGGCTACACCTTC. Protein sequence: CASSLAPGQENYGYTF.

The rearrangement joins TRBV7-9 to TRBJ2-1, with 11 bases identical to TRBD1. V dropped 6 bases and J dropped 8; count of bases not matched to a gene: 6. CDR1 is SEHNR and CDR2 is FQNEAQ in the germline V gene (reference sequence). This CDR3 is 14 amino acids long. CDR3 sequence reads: CASSSDRGLDEQFF. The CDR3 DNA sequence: TGTGCCAGCAGTTCGGACAGGGGGCTTGATGAGCAGTTCTTC.

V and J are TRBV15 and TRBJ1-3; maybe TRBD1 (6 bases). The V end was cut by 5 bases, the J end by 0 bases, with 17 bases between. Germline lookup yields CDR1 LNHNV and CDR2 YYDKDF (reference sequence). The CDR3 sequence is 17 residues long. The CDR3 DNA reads TGTGCCACCAGCGGGAAATGGGGGCCTTCCTCTGGAAACACCATATATTTT. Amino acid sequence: CATSGKWGPSSGNTIYF.

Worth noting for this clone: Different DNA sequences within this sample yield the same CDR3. CDR3 coding DNA: TGTGCCAGCAGTTTATCGGGGGATGGCTACACCTTC. As protein: CASSLSGDGYTF. The genes are TRBV12-3 or TRBV12-4 and TRBJ1-2; D is perhaps TRBD1 (5 bases). The V gene lost 2 bases and the J gene lost 6 bases, with 7 bases spanning the gap. The CDR3 spans 12 residues.

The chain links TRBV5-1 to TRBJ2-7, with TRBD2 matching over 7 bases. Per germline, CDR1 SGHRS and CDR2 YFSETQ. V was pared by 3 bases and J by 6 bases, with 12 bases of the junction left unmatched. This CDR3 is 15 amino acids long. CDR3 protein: CASSSPQRDPPEQYF. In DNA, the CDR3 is TGCGCCAGCAGCTCGCCACAGCGGGATCCCCCCGAGCAGTACTTC.

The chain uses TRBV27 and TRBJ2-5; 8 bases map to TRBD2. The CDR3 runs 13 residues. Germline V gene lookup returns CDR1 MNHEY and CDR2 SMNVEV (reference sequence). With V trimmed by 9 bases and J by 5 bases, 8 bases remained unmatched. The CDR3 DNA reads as TGTGCCAGGATCGGGGGGGTACTGGAGACCCAGTACTTC. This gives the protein CARIGGVLETQYF.

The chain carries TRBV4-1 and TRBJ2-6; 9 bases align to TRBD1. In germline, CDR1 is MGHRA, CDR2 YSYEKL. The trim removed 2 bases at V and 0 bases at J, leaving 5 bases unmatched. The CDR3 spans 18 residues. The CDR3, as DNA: TGCGCCAGCAGCCAATCCGGGACAGGGCCCTCTGGGGCCAACGTCCTGACTTTC. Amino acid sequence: CASSQSGTGPSGANVLTF.

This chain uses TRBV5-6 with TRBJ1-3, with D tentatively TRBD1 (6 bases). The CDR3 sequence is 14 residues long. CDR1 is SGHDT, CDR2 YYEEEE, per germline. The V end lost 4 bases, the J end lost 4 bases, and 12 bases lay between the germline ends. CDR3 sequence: CASSLRQAGNTIYF. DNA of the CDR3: TGTGCCAGCAGCCTGCGACAGGCCGGAAACACCATATATTTT.

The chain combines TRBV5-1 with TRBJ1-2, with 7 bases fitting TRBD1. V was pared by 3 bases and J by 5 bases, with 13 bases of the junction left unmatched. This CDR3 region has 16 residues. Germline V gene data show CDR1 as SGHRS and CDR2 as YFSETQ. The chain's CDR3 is CASSSTPDRAGYGYTF. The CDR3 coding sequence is TGCGCCAGCAGCTCCACCCCCGACAGGGCAGGATATGGCTACACCTTC. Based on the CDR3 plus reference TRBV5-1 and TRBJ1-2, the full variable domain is KAGVTQTPRYLIKTRGQQVTLSCSPISGHRSVSWYQQTPGQGLQFLFEYFSETQRNKGNFPGRFSGRQFSNSRSEMNVSTLELGDSALYLCASSSTPDRAGYGYTFGSGTRLTVV.